This is a list of T cell receptor beta chains from one sample in a study of CD8+CD57+ T cells in acquired aplastic anemia. TCRdb ran MiXCR on the reads and lists one entry per CDR3 protein. The table lists tens of thousands of distinct CDR3 sequences, roughly two thirds of them singletons. The sequenced sample consisted of sorted CD4+, CD8+, or CD8+CD57+ T cells (not recorded which) from PBMCs. The receptors stem from a human donor in good health, serving as a control. Both conserved end residues are part of each CDR3. Each record gives: clone size, V gene, D gene, J gene, CDR3 protein, CDR3 DNA. D genes are given only for firm matches. Clone size is given for some rows only: seen once, a few or many times, or a class if the clone is expanded.

-	TRBV5-1	-	TRBJ1-4	CASSLEGATNEKLFF	TGCGCCAGCAGCTTGGAGGGAGCAACTAATGAAAAACTGTTTTTT
-	TRBV24-1	TRBD1	TRBJ1-2	CATSASAGTGVGFGCGYTF	TGTGCCACCAGTGCTTCTGCAGGGACAGGGGTTGGGTTCGGGTGTGGCTACACCTTC
-	TRBV27	-	TRBJ2-7	CASSRPPQGLPYEQYF	TGTGCCAGCAGTCGGCCTCCACAGGGCCTTCCCTACGAGCAGTACTTC
-	TRBV2	-	TRBJ2-7	CASSEGQGTYEQYF	TGTGCCAGCAGTGAAGGTCAGGGAACGTACGAGCAGTACTTC
many	TRBV27	-	TRBJ1-6	CASSLSEGGGTSPLHF	TGTGCCAGCAGCTTGTCGGAGGGCGGGGGTACTTCACCCCTCCACTTT
medium-sized	TRBV20-1	TRBD1	TRBJ2-1	CSARDRGWEYNEQFF	TGCAGTGCTAGGGACAGGGGATGGGAATACAATGAGCAGTTCTTC
few	TRBV7-9	TRBD2	TRBJ2-5	CASSLGLAGEETQYF	TGTGCCAGCAGCCTCGGACTAGCGGGGGAAGAGACCCAGTACTTC
once	TRBV20-1	-	TRBJ2-3	CSVPPGYF	TGCAGTGTCCCTCCCGGATATTTT
medium-sized	TRBV19	-	TRBJ2-7	CASTSDGYEQYF	TGTGCCAGTACCTCGGACGGGTACGAGCAGTACTTC
-	TRBV10-3	-	TRBJ1-5	CAISRDTDQPQHF	TGTGCCATCAGTCGGGACACCGATCAGCCCCAGCATTTT
-	TRBV7-9	-	TRBJ2-5	CASSRGTAQETQYF	TGTGCCAGCAGCCGCGGGACAGCCCAAGAGACCCAGTACTTC
-	TRBV7-8	-	TRBJ1-2	CASSLADRYGYTF	TGTGCCAGCAGCTTAGCAGATAGGTATGGCTACACCTTC
few	TRBV15	-	TRBJ1-6	CATSRDRATGYNSPLHF	TGTGCCACCAGCAGAGATAGGGCGACGGGCTATAATTCACCCCTCCACTTT
many	TRBV3-1	TRBD2	TRBJ2-1	CASSQAQSGDGEQFF	TGTGCCAGCAGCCAAGCTCAGAGCGGGGACGGTGAGCAGTTCTTC
-	TRBV7-7	TRBD1	TRBJ1-3	CASSLGQGKWDTIYF	TGTGCTAGCAGCTTAGGACAGGGGAAATGGGACACCATATATTTT
-	TRBV7-3	-	TRBJ1-1	CASSSDTHSPDTEAFF	TGTGCCAGCAGCTCCGACACGCATAGTCCGGACACTGAAGCTTTCTTT
-	TRBV20-1	TRBD1	TRBJ1-2	CSARGTGDGGYTF	TGCAGTGCTAGGGGGACAGGGGACGGAGGCTACACCTTC
medium-sized	TRBV2	-	TRBJ2-1	CASSEDGVSYNEQFF	TGTGCCAGCAGTGAAGACGGGGTTAGTTACAATGAGCAGTTCTTC
-	TRBV15	TRBD1	TRBJ2-7	CATSRERQGPYEQYF	TGTGCCACCAGCAGAGAAAGACAGGGTCCCTACGAGCAGTACTTC
once	TRBV10-2	-	TRBJ1-2	CASSPGSGYTF	TGTGCCAGCAGTCCAGGGTCCGGCTACACCTTC
many	TRBV20-1	TRBD1	TRBJ2-1	CSADSTGTASIESYNEQFF	TGCAGTGCCGATAGTACCGGGACAGCGTCTATCGAGTCCTACAATGAGCAGTTCTTC
many	TRBV19	-	TRBJ1-1	CASSIPGRMNTEAFF	TGTGCCAGTAGTATTCCGGGACGGATGAACACTGAAGCTTTCTTT